Below are 31 T cell receptor beta chains sequenced from a single sample in a study of CD8+ T cells in alopecia areata. Investigators isolated RNA and reverse transcribed it into cDNA to act as the sequencing template. Generated by immunoSEQ multiplex PCR, the TCRdb table keeps only in-frame clones and is missing some. This sample has 200,000 to 300,000 clones and no singletons, with more than 0.95% in the ten largest. Scientists pooled cutaneous lymph node cells and sorted them on CD4, CD8alpha, NKG2D, NKG2ACE and other markers. The specimen was CD4+ T cells sorted from a lymph node. The receptors come from a C3H/HeJ mouse with alopecia areata. This mouse strain has H2-k as its MHC haplotype.

With respect to this clone: Gene labels here are mouse ones. The read halts 4 residues ahead of the CDR3 end, with the missing end drawn from the germline J gene. This same CDR3 is encoded by further DNA sequences in the sample. V gene TRBV5 combines with J gene TRBJ1-1; 7 bases agree with TRBD1. This CDR3 has 14 residues. V gave up 3 bases and J gave up 0 bases; unmatched junction bases: 1. CDR1 is LGHNA and CDR2 is YNLKQL in the germline V gene (reference sequence). CDR3 bases read: TGTGCCAGCAGCCAGGGACAGACAAACACA. Translating it yields CASSQGQTNT. The full CDR3 sequence reads CASSQGQTNTEVFF.

This clone has only a few counts. Mouse gene names and germline throughout. The read ends 4 residues early relative to the CDR3; the germline J gene fills the gap. This rearrangement joins TRBV5 to TRBJ2-3; 8 bases line up with TRBD1. After removal of 1 base from V and 1 base from J, the junction contained 7 bases not matched to a gene. The germline V gene encodes CDR1 LGHNA and CDR2 YNLKQL (reference sequence). This CDR3 has 17 amino acids. This chain's CDR3 is CASSQAPDREGAETLYF. CDR3 DNA (partial): TGTGCCAGCAGCCAAGCTCCGGACAGGGAGGGTGCAGAA.

Note on this clone: Each gene name is a mouse one. The DNA ends 4 residues before the CDR3 does, and the rest of the CDR3 is filled in from the germline J gene. This rearrangement joins TRBV1 to TRBJ2-1; D is possibly TRBD2 (6 bases). CDR1 NSQYPW and CDR2 LRSPGD come from the germline V gene (reference sequence). V was shortened by 8 bases and J by 4 bases, with 12 bases between the two germline ends. CDR3 length: 13 amino acids. This CDR3 is CTCGSGDYAEQFF. The CDR3 bases that were read are TGCACCTGCGGTTCTGGGGATTATGCT.

Concerning this clone itself: Each gene name is a mouse one. The read terminates 4 residues before the CDR3 end, so the remaining end is supplied by the germline J gene. The V and J genes are TRBV29 and TRBJ2-2; 7 bases are shared with TRBD1. In germline, CDR1 is MSHET, CDR2 SYDVDS. V lost 5 bases and J lost 1; bases outside the gene matches: 7. The CDR3 spans 16 residues. Incomplete CDR3 DNA: TGTGCTAGCAGTCCTCCGGGACAGAGAAACACCGGG. Translated: CASSPPGQRNTG. The entire CDR3 sequence reads CASSPPGQRNTGQLYF.

About this clone: Gene names refer to mouse genes. The read ends 3 residues before the CDR3 terminus; that terminus is restored from the germline J gene. This sample includes further DNA sequences coding for the same CDR3. The chain has TRBV13-2 and TRBJ1-6; a possible D gene is TRBD1 (5 bases). TRBJ1-6 is identified as an open reading frame with a role that is uncertain. The CDR3 is made up of 15 amino acids. Trimming removed 0 bases from V and 3 bases from J, with 7 bases in between. The germline V gene encodes CDR1 NNHNN and CDR2 SYGAGS (reference sequence). CDR3 region: CASGDADSYNSPLYF. CDR3 bases read: TGTGCCAGCGGTGATGCAGACAGCTATAATTCGCCC.

Turning to this clone: Gene names refer to mouse genes. The read terminates 4 residues ahead of where the CDR3 ends, so the germline J gene completes it. The same CDR3 also results from other DNA sequences found in this sample. This chain connects TRBV13-2 to TRBJ2-4; TRBD2 aligns across 9 bases. V lost 1 base, J lost 1 base, and 1 base stayed unmatched. The germline CDR1 and CDR2 sequences are NNHNN and SYGAGS (reference sequence). The CDR3 consists of 15 residues. The sequenced part of the CDR3 DNA is TGTGCCAGCGGTGATCGACTGGGGGGTCAAAAC. It codes for CASGDRLGGQN. The complete CDR3 protein is CASGDRLGGQNTLYF.

About this clone itself: Germline and genes: mouse. The observed sequence ends 4 residues before the CDR3 terminus, with the missing tail filled in from the germline J gene. This sequence joins TRBV13-1 and TRBJ2-1, with D possibly matching TRBD1 (6 bases). Germline assignment: CDR1 NSHNY and CDR2 SYGAGN. This CDR3 region has 12 residues. CDR3 protein: CASSKTGPEQFF. CDR3 DNA, as far as it was read: TGTGCCAGCAGTAAAACAGGGCCT.

There are a few counts of this clone. The listed genes are named as in mouse. The CDR3 end falls 3 residues outside the read, so it is completed with the germline J gene. This CDR3 is also generated by other DNA sequences in the sample. The chain employs TRBV4 and TRBJ1-6, with D possibly TRBD1 on 6 matching bases. TRBJ1-6 is sorted into the ORF group, with uncertain function. V lost 3 bases, J lost 7 bases, and 10 bases lay in between. Germline V lookup: CDR1 LGHDT, CDR2 YNNKQL (reference sequence). The CDR3 consists of 14 residues. This CDR3 is CASSYRGGNSPLYF. The sequenced part of the CDR3 DNA is TGTGCCAGCAGCTACAGGGGCGGGAATTCGCCC.

This clone was counted only a few times. Mouse germline and gene names are used. The read terminates 3 residues before the CDR3 end, so the remaining end is supplied by the germline J gene. This rearrangement joins TRBV13-2 to TRBJ1-6; TRBD1 agrees at 9 bases. TRBJ1-6 is flagged as an ORF with uncertain function. Germline V gives CDR1 NNHNN, CDR2 SYGAGS (reference sequence). V shed 2 bases, J shed 7 bases, and the junction held 7 bases outside the gene matches. This CDR3 has 16 residues. Here the CDR3 reads CASGDPGQGWNSPLYF. The part of the CDR3 DNA that was read is TGTGCCAGCGGTGACCCGGGACAGGGATGGAATTCGCCC.

This clone was found a few times. The gene names here belong to mouse. The CDR3 is cut off 4 residues early in the read; its end comes from the germline J gene. The chain uses TRBV5 and TRBJ1-2; 10 bases agree with TRBD1. The CDR3 has 16 amino acids. Germline CDR1 LGHNA, CDR2 YNLKQL (reference sequence). Trimming removed 1 base from V and 1 base from J; junction bases left unmatched: 3. CDR3 DNA, as far as it was read: TGTGCCAGCAGCCAAGGACAGGGGGCGGGAAACTCC. Its translation is CASSQGQGAGNS. The CDR3 in its entirety is CASSQGQGAGNSDYTF.

Comment on this clone: Mouse gene names apply. The read ends 4 residues early relative to the CDR3; the germline J gene fills the gap. The chain is built from TRBV13-3 and TRBJ2-1; TRBD2 matches at 10 bases. The CDR3 has 14 amino acids. The J segment lost 4 bases and the V segment lost 5 bases, leaving 3 bases of the junction unmatched. Germline CDR1 reads NNHDY; CDR2 reads SYVADS. The CDR3 bases that were read are TGTGCCAGCAGGACTGGGGGGTCTTATGCT. Residues: CASRTGGSYA. The CDR3 as a whole reads CASRTGGSYAEQFF.

A few counts support this clone. All gene names here are mouse names. The read terminates 4 residues ahead of where the CDR3 ends, so the germline J gene completes it. The rearrangement links TRBV13-2 to TRBJ2-2; TRBD1 might be the D (6 bases). Germline-derived CDR1 and CDR2 are NNHNN and SYGAGS (reference sequence). V was clipped by 1 base and J by 2 bases, with 9 bases between them. This CDR3 is 15 amino acids long. The CDR3 DNA, read in part, is TGTGCCAGCGGTGATCGGCAGGGGAACACCGGG. It is translated as CASGDRQGNTG. The complete CDR3 sequence is CASGDRQGNTGQLYF.

This clone has just a few counts. Mouse gene names apply. Coverage ceases 4 residues before the CDR3 finishes, and the germline J gene fills in the end. J is TRBJ2-2 and V is TRBV13-1, with no clear D. The CDR3 sequence is 11 residues long. Looked up from germline, CDR1 is NSHNY and CDR2 is SYGAGN. The CDR3 spells CASSEGGQLYF. CDR3 DNA (partial): TGTGCCAGCAGTGAAGGGGGG.

This clone was observed a handful of times. The genes are named according to mouse. Read coverage stops 4 residues before the CDR3 terminus; the germline J gene supplies the remainder. J is TRBJ2-2 and V is TRBV19; 8 bases match TRBD1. Germline V gene data show CDR1 as FNHDT and CDR2 as SITEND (reference sequence). The CDR3 length is 14 residues. V dropped 6 bases and J dropped 5; count of bases not matched to a gene: 6. The covered CDR3 bases are TGTGCCAGCACCCAGGGGGCCGGGACCGGG. Amino acids: CASTQGAGTG. The entire CDR3 protein is CASTQGAGTGQLYF.

Regarding this clone: Gene and germline names: mouse. The read ends 4 residues early relative to the CDR3; the germline J gene fills the gap. This chain connects TRBV19 to TRBJ1-1; TRBD1 aligns across 10 bases. V gave up 2 bases and J gave up 0 bases; unmatched junction bases: 4. Germline CDR1 is FNHDT and CDR2 is SITEND (reference sequence). This CDR3 spans 16 amino acids. CDR3 bases read: TGTGCCAGCAGTATGACCGGACAGGGGGCAAACACA. As protein: CASSMTGQGANT. The whole CDR3 protein is CASSMTGQGANTEVFF.

Concerning this clone itself: Gene and germline names: mouse. Other DNA sequences in the same sample also yield this CDR3. CDR3 sequence reads: CAWSRGTANSDYTF. CDR3 DNA, as far as it was read: TGTGCCTGGAGTCGGGGGACAGCAAACTCC. This chain uses TRBV31 with TRBJ1-2; 7 bases line up with TRBD1. The read ends 4 residues shy of where the CDR3 ends; the end is completed using the germline J gene. This CDR3 has 14 residues. The J segment lost 0 bases and the V segment lost 1 base, leaving 2 bases of the junction unmatched. Germline V gene sequence: CDR1 GKSSPN, CDR2 SITVG.

This clone has more than one count but fewer than ten. Genes and germline come from the mouse. The read comes to an end 4 residues before the CDR3 does, leaving the germline J gene to fill in the end. V is TRBV13-1 and J is TRBJ2-1; 10 nucleotides align to TRBD1. Per the germline V gene, CDR1 is NSHNY and CDR2 is SYGAGN. Germline trimming cut 0 bases from V and 2 bases from J; bases unmatched to any gene: 2. CDR3 length: 16 amino acids. The part of the CDR3 DNA that was read is TGTGCCAGCAGTGATGCTGGACAGGGGGACTATGCT. Its protein product is CASSDAGQGDYA. The entire CDR3 protein reads CASSDAGQGDYAEQFF.

This clone appeared a few times. Genes and germline come from the mouse. Read sequence stops 4 residues before the CDR3 end, and the germline J gene provides the missing end. The same CDR3 also results from other DNA sequences found in this sample. The chain links TRBV13-3 to TRBJ2-5; the match to TRBD2 covers 8 bases. Germline V gene sequence: CDR1 NNHDY, CDR2 SYVADS. The trim removed 2 bases at V and 0 bases at J, leaving 2 bases unmatched. The CDR3 extends over 15 amino acids. The covered CDR3 bases are TGTGCCAGCAGTGAACTGGGGGTTAACCAAGAC. It encodes CASSELGVNQD. In full, the CDR3 reads CASSELGVNQDTQYF.

This clone has more than one count but fewer than ten. Genes and germline come from the mouse. The read ends 4 residues early relative to the CDR3; the germline J gene fills the gap. The chain combines TRBV1 with TRBJ1-2; possible D gene TRBD1, 6 bases. Germline values: CDR1 NSQYPW, CDR2 LRSPGD (reference sequence). The CDR3 length is 15 residues. Trimming removed 3 bases at V and 3 bases at J, with 14 bases between. CDR3 in amino acids: CTCSATGSLDSDYTF. The sequenced CDR3 bases are TGCACCTGCAGTGCCACAGGGAGTTTAGACTCC.

As regards this clone: Gene names are the mouse ones. The read is 4 residues too short to cover the CDR3 end, so that end is filled in from the germline J gene. This same CDR3 is encoded by further DNA sequences in the sample. V is TRBV1 and J is TRBJ2-3, with no clear D. Per the germline V gene, CDR1 is NSQYPW and CDR2 is LRSPGD (reference sequence). The CDR3 is 14 amino acids. Trimming pared 0 bases from V and 0 bases from J, leaving 4 bases between. CDR3 region: CTCSAETSAETLYF. Incomplete CDR3 DNA: TGCACCTGCAGTGCAGAAACTAGTGCAGAA.

This clone was picked up a small number of times. Gene names are mouse gene names. The read comes to an end 4 residues before the CDR3 does, leaving the germline J gene to fill in the end. Other DNA sequences of this sample code for an identical CDR3. The chain uses TRBV1 and TRBJ2-5; 7 bases match TRBD1. CDR3 length: 15 amino acids. CDR1 is NSQYPW and CDR2 is LRSPGD in the germline V gene (reference sequence). Trimming cost V 3 bases and J 0 bases; bases outside gene matches: 3. The CDR3: CTCSAARGNQDTQYF. The sequenced CDR3 bases are TGCACCTGCAGTGCCGCCAGGGGGAACCAAGAC.

On this clone itself: Gene names and germline refer to mouse. The CDR3 goes on 4 residues after the read ends, and that part is filled in from the germline J gene. Within the sample, other DNA sequences also encode this same CDR3. The chain has TRBV13-2 and TRBJ1-1; no reliable D call. V was clipped by 1 base and J by 0 bases, with 4 bases between them. Germline V gives CDR1 NNHNN, CDR2 SYGAGS (reference sequence). The CDR3 runs to 13 residues. Partial CDR3 DNA: TGTGCCAGCGGTGATCAGGCAAACACA. It codes for CASGDQANT. From start to end, the CDR3 is CASGDQANTEVFF.

There are a few counts of this clone. Gene and germline names: mouse. CDR3 DNA, as far as it was read: TGTGCCAGCAGTTGGACTGGGGTAAACTATGCT. It encodes CASSWTGVNYA. The entire CDR3 protein reads CASSWTGVNYAEQFF. The V call is TRBV19, the J call TRBJ2-1; 9 nucleotides line up with TRBD2. The sequence runs out 4 residues before the end of the CDR3; the remainder is reconstructed from the germline J gene. This CDR3 has 15 amino acids. Germline CDR1 is FNHDT and CDR2 is SITEND (reference sequence). Trimming at V came to 4 bases and at J to 1 base, leaving 3 bases not matched to a gene. The full variable domain, its missing parts supplied by reference TRBV19 and TRBJ2-1, is GGIITQTPKFLIGQEGQKLTLKCQQNFNHDTMYWYRQDSGKGLRLIYYSITENDLQKGDLSEGYDASREKKSSFSLTVTSAQKNEMAVFLCASSWTGVNYAEQFFGPGTRLTVL.

This clone occurred a few times. The gene names here belong to mouse. The read finishes 4 residues shy of the CDR3 end, and the germline J gene is used to complete it. This rearrangement joins TRBV31 to TRBJ2-3; D is perhaps TRBD1 (5 bases). The CDR3 has 12 amino acids. The germline V and J ends were trimmed by 7 bases and 0 bases, with 8 bases remaining between them. Germline lookup yields CDR1 GKSSPN and CDR2 SITVG. The covered CDR3 bases are TGTGCCTTCAGGGCTAGTGCAGAA. Amino acids: CAFRASAE. The entire CDR3 protein reads CAFRASAETLYF.

This clone was observed a handful of times. Gene names and germline match the mouse. The CDR3 end lies 3 residues beyond the end of the read and is filled in from the germline J gene. Other DNA sequences in the sample encode the same CDR3. The genes are TRBV13-1 and TRBJ1-6; 8 positions match TRBD1. TRBJ1-6 has ORF status, its function being uncertain. V trimming: 1 base; J trimming: 4 bases; junction bases outside the gene matches: 1. Germline-derived CDR1 and CDR2 are NSHNY and SYGAGN. The CDR3 is made up of 15 amino acids. The CDR3 is CASSDRQGYNSPLYF. The CDR3 bases that were read are TGTGCCAGCAGTGATCGACAGGGGTATAATTCGCCC.

This clone appeared a few times. The gene symbols are mouse symbols. The read stops 4 residues short of the end of the CDR3; the missing end is completed from the germline J gene. This chain uses TRBV19 with TRBJ2-7; 9 bases agree with TRBD2. This CDR3 spans 13 amino acids. Per the germline V gene, CDR1 is FNHDT and CDR2 is SITEND (reference sequence). This CDR3 reads CASSINWGDEQYF. The sequenced CDR3 bases are TGTGCCAGCAGTATAAACTGGGGGGAT.

This clone turned up a few times. Mouse germline and gene names are used. The observed sequence ends 4 residues before the CDR3 terminus, with the missing tail filled in from the germline J gene. The chain is built from TRBV13-1 and TRBJ2-5, with D possibly TRBD1 on 5 matching bases. The CDR3 consists of 12 residues. CDR1 is NSHNY, CDR2 SYGAGN, per germline. The covered CDR3 bases are TGTGCCAGCAGCCTCAGGGAAGAC. Its translation: CASSLRED. The complete CDR3 reads CASSLREDTQYF.

This clone appeared a few times. Gene names and germline refer to mouse. The CDR3 extends 4 residues past the end of the read, so its final part is completed from the germline J gene. J is TRBJ2-3 and V is TRBV14, with 9 bases aligning to TRBD1. Germline CDR1 reads SGHDT; CDR2 reads FRDEAV. Trimming at V came to 2 bases and at J to 0 bases, leaving 4 bases not matched to a gene. This CDR3 has 16 amino acids. CDR3 bases read: TGTGCCAGCAGTTTTACGGGGACAGGGAGTGCAGAA. Residues: CASSFTGTGSAE. In full, the CDR3 reads CASSFTGTGSAETLYF.

As for this clone: Mouse gene names apply. The sequenced CDR3 bases are TGTGCCAGCAGCCACCGGGACAGGGACGTGAACACCGGG. This gives the protein CASSHRDRDVNTG. The whole CDR3 sequence reads CASSHRDRDVNTGQLYF. The chain recombines TRBV5 with TRBJ2-2, with 9 bases that match TRBD1. The read is 4 residues too short to cover the CDR3 end, so that end is filled in from the germline J gene. The CDR3 runs to 17 residues. Germline V gene data show CDR1 as LGHNA and CDR2 as YNLKQL (reference sequence). V trimming: 3 bases; J trimming: 2 bases; junction bases outside the gene matches: 7.

In its sample, this clone was seen a few times. Gene names denote mouse genes. The read terminates 4 residues before the CDR3 end, so the remaining end is supplied by the germline J gene. The chain is built from TRBV1 and TRBJ2-5, with D tentatively TRBD1 (6 bases). Germline CDR1 and CDR2: NSQYPW and LRSPGD (reference sequence). The CDR3 length is 14 residues. CDR3 DNA (partial): TGCACCTGCAGTGCAGTGGGACAACCAGAC. It translates to CTCSAVGQPD. The whole CDR3 sequence is CTCSAVGQPDTQYF.

This clone was seen only a few times. These gene names are mouse names. Sequencing ends 4 residues short of the CDR3 end; the germline J gene provides the rest. The same CDR3 arises from other DNA sequences in this sample as well. This chain links TRBV31 with TRBJ2-3; 8 bases line up with TRBD2. The CDR3 spans 13 residues. Germline CDR1 and CDR2: GKSSPN and SITVG. Losses at the gene ends were 0 bases for V and 4 bases for J; bases not matched to a gene: 0. The CDR3 is CAWSLGGPETLYF. Incomplete CDR3 DNA: TGTGCCTGGAGTCTGGGGGGGCCAGAA.